The rows below give T cell receptor beta chains drawn from one sample of a study of blood T cells in healthy people across ages. TCRdb ran MiXCR on the 5' RACE reads and lists one entry per CDR3 protein. The table has approximately 800,000 distinct CDR3 sequences, 62% seen once; the top ten hold around 30%. Sequenced sample: blood. These receptors were obtained from a man under 40 in good health. CDR3s include the opening cysteine and the closing phenylalanine or tryptophan. A D gene is named only where the DNA matches it firmly. The size entry is marked missing in some rows and otherwise reads once, few, many or a size class.

>TRBD1|once|TRBV6-2/TRBV6-3|TRBJ2-5
CASSPRDRVTKTQYF
TGTGCCAGCAGTCCCCGGGACAGGGTCACCAAGACCCAGTACTTC
>TRBD1|NA|TRBV28|TRBJ2-3
CASNLDRGQGTDTQYF
TGTGCCAGCAACCTCGACAGGGGGCAAGGCACAGATACGCAGTATTTT
>TRBD2|NA|TRBV9|TRBJ2-3
CASSVGTSGGVTQYF
TGTGCCAGCAGCGTAGGGACTAGCGGGGGGGTAACGCAGTATTTT
>TRBD1|few|TRBV12-3/TRBV12-4|TRBJ2-7
CASSQGQLSYEQYF
TGTGCCAGCAGCCAGGGACAGTTGTCCTACGAGCAGTACTTC
>NA|NA|TRBV7-9|TRBJ2-7
CASSPYAGFLSNEQYF
TGTGCCAGCAGCCCGTACGCAGGGTTTTTGAGTAACGAGCAGTACTTC
>NA|NA|TRBV7-3|TRBJ2-4
CASSPTPSGGIQYF
TGTGCCAGCAGCCCTACTCCCTCTGGGGGCATTCAGTACTTC
>TRBD2|NA|TRBV7-2|TRBJ2-1
CASSLGGGLTNEQFF
TGTGCCAGCAGCTTAGGCGGGGGACTAACCAATGAGCAGTTCTTC
>NA|NA|TRBV29-1|TRBJ1-2
CSVEELFRANYGYTF
TGCAGCGTTGAAGAGCTTTTTCGGGCCAACTATGGCTACACCTTC
>NA|few|TRBV7-2|TRBJ2-1
CASSLGPYYNEQFF
TGTGCCAGCAGCTTAGGTCCCTACTACAATGAGCAGTTCTTC
>NA|few|TRBV6-2/TRBV6-3|TRBJ2-7
CASSYTFYEQYF
TGTGCCAGCAGTTACACCTTCTACGAGCAGTACTTC
>NA|many|TRBV4-2|TRBJ2-4
CASSQAGAKNIQYF
TGTGCCAGCAGCCAAGCAGGCGCCAAAAACATTCAGTACTTC
>TRBD2|NA|TRBV6-5|TRBJ2-1
CATGLAELNEQFF
TGTGCCACGGGGCTAGCGGAGCTCAATGAGCAGTTCTTC
>NA|NA|TRBV7-2|TRBJ2-7
CASSSAGTPSSYEQYF
TGTGCCAGCAGCTCCGCCGGGACCCCGAGCTCCTACGAGCAGTACTTC
>NA|NA|TRBV5-1|TRBJ2-7
CASSLESFISYEQYF
TGCGCCAGCAGCTTGGAATCGTTCATTTCCTACGAGCAGTACTTC
>NA|few|TRBV5-1|TRBJ2-1
CASSETSPSYNEQFF
TGCGCCAGCAGCGAGACATCCCCCTCCTACAATGAGCAGTTCTTC
>NA|few|TRBV25-1|TRBJ2-1
CASSESGTLFNEQFF
TGTGCCAGCAGTGAATCCGGGACTCTTTTCAATGAGCAGTTCTTC
>TRBD2|NA|TRBV4-2|TRBJ2-3
CASSRRLAGLTDTQYF
TGTGCCAGCAGCCGACGACTAGCGGGCCTCACAGATACGCAGTATTTT
>NA|NA|TRBV29-1|TRBJ2-7
CSVRGRLGYEQYF
TGCAGCGTTCGAGGCAGATTGGGCTACGAGCAGTACTTC